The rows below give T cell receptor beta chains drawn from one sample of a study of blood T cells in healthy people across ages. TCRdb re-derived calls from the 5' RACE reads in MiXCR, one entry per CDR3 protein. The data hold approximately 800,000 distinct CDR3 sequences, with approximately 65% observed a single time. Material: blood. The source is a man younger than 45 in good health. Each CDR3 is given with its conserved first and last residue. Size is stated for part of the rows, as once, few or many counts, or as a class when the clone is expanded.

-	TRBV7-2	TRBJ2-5	CASSLPLTGLGKETQYF
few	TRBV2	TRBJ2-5	CASSGDDGETQYF
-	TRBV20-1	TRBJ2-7	CSGSFGTSSYYEQYF
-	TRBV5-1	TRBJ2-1	CASSPGGIFYNEQFF
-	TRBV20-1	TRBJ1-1	CSVRDGAAENTEAFF
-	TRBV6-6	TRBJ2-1	CASSARTGEPYNEQFF
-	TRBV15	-	CATSRAPYEQYF
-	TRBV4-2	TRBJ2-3	CASSPTGELGPDTQYF
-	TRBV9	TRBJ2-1	CASSSYDYNEQFF
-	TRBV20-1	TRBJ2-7	CSAKGLAGDYEQYF
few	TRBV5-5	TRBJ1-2	CASSTGTGAHAGYTF
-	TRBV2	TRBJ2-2	CASSESHSAELFF
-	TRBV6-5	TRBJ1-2	CASSYSIRDPNYGYTF
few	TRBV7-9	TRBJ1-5	CASSPGQGDSNQPQHF
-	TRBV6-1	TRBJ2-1	CATRTLAPGKRGDEQFF
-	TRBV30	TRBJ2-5	CAWSIQVFQETQYF
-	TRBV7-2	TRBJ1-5	CASSLEGGGQGAWPQHF
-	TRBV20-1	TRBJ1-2	CSARGIPIEGYTF
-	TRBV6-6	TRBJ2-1	CASTPAGNEQFF
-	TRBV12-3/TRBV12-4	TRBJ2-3	CASSSALGLAGESTDTQYF
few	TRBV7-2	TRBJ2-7	CASSWGQPTSNEQYF
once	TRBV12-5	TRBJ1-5	CASGINSNQPQHF
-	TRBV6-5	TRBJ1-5	CASRFRTGAQPQHF
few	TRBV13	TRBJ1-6	CASSLGQGGNSPLHF
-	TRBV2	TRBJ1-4	CASRSTSTNEKLFF
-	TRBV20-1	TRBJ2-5	CSAHGWEGETQYF
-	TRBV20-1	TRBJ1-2	CSARDPRDRGNYGYTF
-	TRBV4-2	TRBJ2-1	CASSQDGSREQFF
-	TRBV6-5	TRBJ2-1	CASRIDGLSYNEQFF
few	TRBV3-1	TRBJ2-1	CASSPGSSLYNEQFF
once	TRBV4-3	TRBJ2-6	CASSRSRDRGQGGTNVLTF
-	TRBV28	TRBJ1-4	CASIGGATNEKLFF
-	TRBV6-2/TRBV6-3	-	CASSYREYNEQYF
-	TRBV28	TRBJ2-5	CASRHFRDRVGQETQYF
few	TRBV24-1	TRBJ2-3	CATSDAPSGVHTDTQYF
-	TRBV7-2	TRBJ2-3	CASTGGGSTDTQYF
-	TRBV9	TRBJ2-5	CASSAGRSRETQYF
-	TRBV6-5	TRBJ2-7	CASSYGWGEQYF
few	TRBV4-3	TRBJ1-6	CASSQDRSPLHF
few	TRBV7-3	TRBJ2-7	CASSLRASAGGSYEQYF